Following are 19 T cell receptor beta chains from one sample sequenced in a study of cytomegalovirus exposure and HLA in healthy donors. This PCR relied on a set of 60 Vbeta primers and 13 Jbeta primers. The method was immunoSEQ multiplex PCR; TCRdb's version includes in-frame clones alone and lacks a portion of them. The sample consists of under 200,000 clones, roughly 80% of them appearing once. The material sequenced was PBMCs. These receptors were obtained from a woman in her thirties in good health and CMV-seropositive.

This clone was counted between two and nine times. The chain combines TRBV5-1 with TRBJ2-3; no definite D call. The V and J ends lost 0 bases and 7 bases respectively, with 12 bases between them. Per the germline V gene, CDR1 is SGHRS and CDR2 is YFSETQ. The CDR3 contains 14 residues. The CDR3 here is CASSLGGSANTQYF. The CDR3, as DNA: TGCGCCAGCAGCTTGGGCGGATCCGCAAATACGCAGTATTTT.

J is TRBJ2-5 and V is TRBV27, with D perhaps TRBD2 (5 bases). Per germline, CDR1 MNHEY and CDR2 SMNVEV (reference sequence). Trimming took 2 bases from V and 4 from J, leaving 14 bases between them. This CDR3 has 15 amino acids. The CDR3 is CASSLLGFGGETQYF. DNA for the CDR3: TGTGCCAGCAGTTTACTGGGTTTTGGAGGAGAGACCCAGTACTTC.

V is TRBV7-6 and J is TRBJ2-7, with D perhaps matching TRBD1 (7 bases). The V end lost 0 bases, the J end lost 1 base, and 16 bases lay between the germline ends. The CDR3 sequence is 17 residues long. The V gene's germline CDR1 is SGHVS and CDR2 FNYEAQ. The CDR3 sequence is CASSLAAAGGNSYEQYF. In DNA form, the CDR3 reads TGTGCCAGCAGCTTAGCGGCGGCAGGGGGGAATTCCTACGAGCAGTACTTC.

The genes are TRBV6-1 and TRBJ2-7, with D possibly TRBD1 on 6 matching bases. This CDR3 is 13 amino acids long. Germline values: CDR1 MNHNS, CDR2 SASEGT. V shed 3 bases and J shed 0 bases, with 6 bases lying between them. The CDR3 region has the DNA TGTGCCAGCAGTGACAGGGGCTCCTACGAGCAGTACTTC. Its translation: CASSDRGSYEQYF.

The V call is TRBV25-1, the J call TRBJ2-1; TRBD2 might be the D (5 bases). The CDR3 has 13 residues. Germline lookup yields CDR1 MGHDK and CDR2 SYGVNS. V was cut by 4 bases and J by 6 bases, with 10 bases left in between. CDR3: CASSVSLANEQFF. The CDR3 DNA reads as TGTGCCAGCAGTGTATCCCTAGCCAATGAGCAGTTCTTC.

The V call is TRBV4-3, the J call TRBJ1-6, with no clear D. CDR3 length: 15 residues. Trimming took off 2 bases at V and 7 bases at J, with 12 bases between the two ends. Germline V gene data show CDR1 as LGHNA and CDR2 as YSLEER. CDR3 sequence (DNA): TGCGCCAGCAGCCAACTAGGCCCTATCAATTCACCCCTCCACTTT. It translates to CASSQLGPINSPLHF.

The chain combines TRBV13 with TRBJ1-5, with 9 bases aligning to TRBD1. The CDR3 is made up of 13 amino acids. Germline CDR1 is PRHDT and CDR2 is FYEKMQ (reference sequence). V was clipped by 6 bases and J by 6 bases; unmatched bases: 3. CDR3 DNA sequence: TGTGCCAGCAGTACAGGGGGCAGTCAGCCCCAGCATTTT. This gives the protein CASSTGGSQPQHF.

The genes are TRBV2 and TRBJ2-3, with D perhaps TRBD2 (6 bases). Germline loops: CDR1 SNHLY, CDR2 FYNNEI. The CDR3 is 15 amino acids. The V end lost 3 bases, the J end lost 0 bases, and 10 bases lay between the germline ends. The CDR3 reads CASSDDGTSTDTQYF. CDR3 nucleotide sequence: TGTGCCAGCAGTGACGATGGGACTAGCACAGATACGCAGTATTTT.

CDR3 in amino acids: CASSVAPGAYEQYF. The CDR3 DNA is TGTGCCAGCAGCGTAGCCCCAGGCGCCTACGAGCAGTACTTC. The chain has TRBV9 and TRBJ2-7; no clear D gene. The CDR3 consists of 14 residues. Germline CDR1 SGDLS, CDR2 YYNGEE. V was trimmed by 0 bases and J by 2 bases, leaving 9 bases between them. The complete variable domain, with remaining parts taken from reference TRBV9 and TRBJ2-7, reads DSGVTQTPKHLITATGQRVTLRCSPRSGDLSVYWYQQSLDQGLQFLIQYYNGEERAKGNILERFSAQQFPDLHSELNLSSLELGDSALYFCASSVAPGAYEQYFGPGTRLTVT.

V and J are TRBV7-8 and TRBJ2-7; 11 positions match TRBD2. This CDR3 contains 15 residues. Germline CDR1 and CDR2: SGHVS and FQNEAQ. V was clipped by 5 bases and J by 3 bases; unmatched bases: 6. In nucleotides, the CDR3 is TGTGCCAGCAGCCTAGGGACTAGCGGAAACTACGAGCAGTACTTC. Translated, it gives CASSLGTSGNYEQYF.

The chain carries TRBV6-1 and TRBJ1-2, with D possibly matching TRBD1 (5 bases). V lost 5 bases and J 6 bases, leaving 10 bases between the germline ends. This CDR3 is 12 amino acids long. Germline V lookup: CDR1 MNHNS, CDR2 SASEGT. The CDR3 protein is CASSPRGDGYTF. The CDR3 bases are TGTGCCAGCAGTCCCCGGGGGGATGGCTACACCTTC.

In the case of this clone: The same CDR3 is also encoded by other DNA sequences in this sample. This chain joins TRBV5-6 and TRBJ2-2, with D unclear. The CDR3 consists of 13 residues. Germline CDR1 SGHDT, CDR2 YYEEEE. Trimming took off 0 bases at V and 4 bases at J, with 4 bases between the two ends. Written as DNA, the CDR3 is TGTGCCAGCAGCTTGGCGGGCACCGGGGAGCTGTTTTTT. This gives the protein CASSLAGTGELFF.

The chain recombines TRBV10-2 with TRBJ1-3; perhaps TRBD1 as D (6 bases). CDR1 is WSHSY, CDR2 SAAADI, per germline. With 2 bases removed from V and 3 bases from J, the gap between germline ends came to 17 bases. The CDR3 loop spans 17 amino acids. Here the CDR3 reads CASSETQTGLFGNTIYF. In nucleotides, the CDR3 is TGCGCCAGCAGTGAGACTCAGACAGGCCTCTTTGGAAACACCATATATTTT.

A few counts support this clone. The gene calls are TRBV25-1 and TRBJ2-7; the match to TRBD1 covers 7 bases. There are 13 residues in the CDR3. Trimming at V came to 9 bases and at J to 0 bases, leaving 5 bases not matched to a gene. Germline V lookup: CDR1 MGHDK, CDR2 SYGVNS. CDR3 loop: CASLRDSSYEQYF. Written as DNA, the CDR3 is TGTGCCAGTCTTCGGGACAGCTCCTACGAGCAGTACTTC.

The chain links TRBV7-9 to TRBJ1-1; D perhaps matches TRBD1 (5 bases). The length of the CDR3 is 13 residues. Per the germline V gene, CDR1 is SEHNR and CDR2 is FQNEAQ (reference sequence). Trimming removed 5 bases at V and 3 bases at J, with 10 bases between. DNA for the CDR3: TGTGCCAGCAGCGATATCAGGGACACTGAAGCTTTCTTT. Protein product: CASSDIRDTEAFF. The variable domain in full, completed from reference TRBV7-9 and TRBJ1-1, reads DTGVSQNPRHKITKRGQNVTFRCDPISEHNRLYWYRQTLGQGPEFLTYFQNEAQLEKSRLLSDRFSAERPKGSFSTLEIQRTEQGDSAMYLCASSDIRDTEAFFGQGTRLTVV.

The chain's CDR3 is CASSYRRARDAGELFF. The DNA for the CDR3 is TGTGCCAGCAGTTATAGGAGGGCCAGAGACGCCGGGGAGCTGTTTTTT. The rearrangement uses TRBV6-5 and TRBJ2-2; tentatively, D is TRBD2 (6 bases). The CDR3 has 16 residues. Germline V gene data show CDR1 as MNHEY and CDR2 as SVGAGI. V was trimmed by 3 bases and J by 6 bases, leaving 17 bases between them.

The chain combines TRBV10-1 with TRBJ2-3, with D possibly TRBD1 on 5 matching bases. The CDR3 contains 11 residues. The V end lost 6 bases, the J end lost 6 bases, and 7 bases lay between the germline ends. Germline V gives CDR1 WNHNN, CDR2 SYGVQD (reference sequence). The CDR3 here is CASSPGDTQYF. For the CDR3, the DNA is TGCGCCAGCAGCCCAGGGGATACGCAGTATTTT.

J is TRBJ2-7 and V is TRBV6-5; 11 bases are a match to TRBD1. This CDR3 contains 14 residues. The J segment lost 4 bases and the V segment lost 7 bases, leaving 6 bases of the junction unmatched. Germline V gene sequence: CDR1 MNHEY, CDR2 SVGAGI. The CDR3 DNA is TGTGCCAGCACTAGGGGACAGGGGGTATACGAGCAGTACTTC. Protein sequence: CASTRGQGVYEQYF.

The chain couples TRBV5-6 to TRBJ1-3; D remains unclear. CDR1 and CDR2 from the germline V gene are SGHDT and YYEEEE. Trimming stripped 4 bases from V and 0 bases from J, with 11 bases between. The CDR3 has 15 amino acids. The CDR3 loop is CASSSSTGSGNTIYF. CDR3 bases: TGTGCCAGCAGCAGTTCAACGGGCTCTGGAAACACCATATATTTT.